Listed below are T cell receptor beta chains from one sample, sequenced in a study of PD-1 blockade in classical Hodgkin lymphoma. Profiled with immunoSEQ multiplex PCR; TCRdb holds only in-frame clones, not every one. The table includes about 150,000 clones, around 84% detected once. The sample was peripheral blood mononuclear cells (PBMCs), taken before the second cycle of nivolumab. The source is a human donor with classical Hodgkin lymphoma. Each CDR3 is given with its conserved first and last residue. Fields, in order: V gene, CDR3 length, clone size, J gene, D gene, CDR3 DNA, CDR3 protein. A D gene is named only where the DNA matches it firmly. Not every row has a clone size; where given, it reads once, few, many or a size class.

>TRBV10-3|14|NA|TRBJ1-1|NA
TGTGCCAGCACCCCCGTGGCGGAGGCCACTGAAGCTTTCTTT
CASTPVAEATEAFF
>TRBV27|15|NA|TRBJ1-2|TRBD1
TGTGCCAGCAGTTTAAAGACAGGGGGCGCGTTCGGCTACACCTTC
CASSLKTGGAFGYTF
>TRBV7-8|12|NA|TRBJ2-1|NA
TGTGCCAGCAGCTTCGGAAACAATGAGCAGTTCTTC
CASSFGNNEQFF
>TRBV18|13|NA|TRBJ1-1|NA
TGTGCCAGCTCCCCCCGGACCTACACTGAAGCTTTCTTT
CASSPRTYTEAFF
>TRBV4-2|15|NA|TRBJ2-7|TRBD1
TGTGCCAGAAGCCCGGACAGGGGAACCACCTACGAGCAGTACTTC
CARSPDRGTTYEQYF
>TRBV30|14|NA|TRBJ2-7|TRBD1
TGTGCCTGGAGTTATTGGCAGGGGGCGCGCGAGCAGTACTTC
CAWSYWQGAREQYF
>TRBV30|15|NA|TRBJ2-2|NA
TGTGCCTGGAGTGTACAGGCTAGACCTACCGGGGAGCTGTTTTTT
CAWSVQARPTGELFF
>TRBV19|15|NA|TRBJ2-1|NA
TGTGCCAGTAGTATAACGAGCCTCCCCTACAATGAGCAGTTCTTC
CASSITSLPYNEQFF
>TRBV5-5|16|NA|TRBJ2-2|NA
TGTGCCAGCAGCCCTCGGGCAAGGATTGACACCGGGGAGCTGTTTTTT
CASSPRARIDTGELFF
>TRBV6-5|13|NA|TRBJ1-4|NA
TGTGCCAGCAGTTTAGAAAGAAAGGAAAAACTGTTTTTT
CASSLERKEKLFF
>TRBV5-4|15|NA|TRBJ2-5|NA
TGTGCCAGCAGCTCCCTGGGCAAAAGCCAAGAGACCCAGTACTTC
CASSSLGKSQETQYF
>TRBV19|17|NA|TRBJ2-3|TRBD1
TGTGCCAGTAGTACGAGGACAGGGGGGAGGTTCACAGATACGCAGTATTTT
CASSTRTGGRFTDTQYF
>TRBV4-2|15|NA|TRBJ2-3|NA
TGTGCCAGCAGCACCTGGAGGACAGGCACAGATACGCAGTATTTT
CASSTWRTGTDTQYF
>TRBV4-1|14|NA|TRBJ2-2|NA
TGCGCCAGCAGCCAAGAACCCGGGGCCGGGGAGCTGTTTTTT
CASSQEPGAGELFF
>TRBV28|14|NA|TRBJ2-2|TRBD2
TGTGCCAGCAGTTCCCCGGGGGGCACCGGGGAGCTGTTTTTT
CASSSPGGTGELFF
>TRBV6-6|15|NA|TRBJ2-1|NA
TGTGCCAGCAGTTACTCCTCCGGGGAAGCCAATGAGCAGTTCTTC
CASSYSSGEANEQFF
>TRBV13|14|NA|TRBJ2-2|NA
TGTGCCAGCCGGCCTCTGTGGGGTGCCGGGGAGCTGTTTTTT
CASRPLWGAGELFF
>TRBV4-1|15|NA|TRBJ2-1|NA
TGCGCCAGCAGCCAAGGGGAGCGACTCTACAATGAGCAGTTCTTC
CASSQGERLYNEQFF
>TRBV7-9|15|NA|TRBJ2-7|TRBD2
TGTGCCAGCAGCTTAGCGGGAGGGAAGGACTACGAGCAGTACTTC
CASSLAGGKDYEQYF
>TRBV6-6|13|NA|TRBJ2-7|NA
TGTGCCTCCGCGGTCCTACGGTCCTACGAGCAGTACTTC
CASAVLRSYEQYF
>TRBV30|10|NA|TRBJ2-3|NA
TGTGCCTGGAGAATAGATACGCAGTATTTT
CAWRIDTQYF
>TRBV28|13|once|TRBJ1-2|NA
TGTGCCAGCACGTTCTACCCCAACTATGGCTACACCTTC
CASTFYPNYGYTF
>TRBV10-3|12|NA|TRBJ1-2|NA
TGTGCCATCAGTGGTTCGACCTATGGCTACACCTTC
CAISGSTYGYTF
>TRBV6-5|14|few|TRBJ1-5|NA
TGTGCCAGCAGACTCACACAAGGGAATCAGCCCCAGCATTTT
CASRLTQGNQPQHF
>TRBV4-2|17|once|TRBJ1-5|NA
TGTGCCAGCAGCCAAGATCCAGGACAGCCGAGCAATCAGCCCCAGCATTTT
CASSQDPGQPSNQPQHF
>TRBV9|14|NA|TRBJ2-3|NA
TGTGCCAGCAGCGTAGCGGGGGTCACAGATACGCAGTATTTT
CASSVAGVTDTQYF
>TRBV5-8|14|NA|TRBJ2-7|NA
TGTGCCAGCAGCTTGACAGGCAAAACCTACGAGCAGTACTTC
CASSLTGKTYEQYF
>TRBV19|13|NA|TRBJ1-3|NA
TGTGCCAGTTCTTACTTCGGGGGTTCCACCATATATTTT
CASSYFGGSTIYF
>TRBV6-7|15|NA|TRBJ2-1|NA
TGTGCCAGCAGTTACACAGGAACTCCTCCGGTTGAGCAGTTCTTC
CASSYTGTPPVEQFF
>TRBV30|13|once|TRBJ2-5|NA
TGTGCCTGCCATGCGACAGGGAGGGAGACCCAGTACTTC
CACHATGRETQYF
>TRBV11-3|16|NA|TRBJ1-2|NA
TGTGCCAGCAGCTTAGATTATGGATATTCTAACTATGGCTACACCTTC
CASSLDYGYSNYGYTF
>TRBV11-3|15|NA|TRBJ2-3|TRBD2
TGTGCCAGCAGCCGACAAGGACTAGCGGAGGATACGCAGTATTTT
CASSRQGLAEDTQYF
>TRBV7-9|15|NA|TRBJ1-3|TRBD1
TGTGCCAGCAGCTTAGAACAGGGGGCTGGAAACACCATATATTTT
CASSLEQGAGNTIYF
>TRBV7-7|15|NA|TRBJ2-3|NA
TGTGCTAGCAGCCCTGGACCACCTAGCACAGATACGCAGTATTTT
CASSPGPPSTDTQYF
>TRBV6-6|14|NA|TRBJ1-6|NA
TGTGCCAGCAGGCGACCGGAAAGTAATTCACCCCTCCACTTT
CASRRPESNSPLHF
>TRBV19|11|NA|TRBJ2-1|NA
TGTGCCAGTAGTCGGGGAAATGAGCAGTTCTTC
CASSRGNEQFF
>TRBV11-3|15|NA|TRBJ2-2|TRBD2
TGTGCCAGCAGCTTAGGCGGGAGGTCCACCGGGGAGCTGTTTTTT
CASSLGGRSTGELFF